This T cell receptor beta chain was found in a study of cytomegalovirus exposure and HLA in healthy donors. General study points: Per a later analysis, roughly 17,000 TCR beta sequences showed association with HLA alleles at 0.05 false discovery rate.

Researchers ran the PCR with 60 Vbeta and 13 Jbeta primers. Generated by immunoSEQ multiplex PCR, the TCRdb table keeps only in-frame clones and is missing some. Counted here are around 190,000 clones, about 84% occurring once; the ten biggest clones make up over 12%. Notes on this clone: As yet, its antigen is unknown.

Sequenced: PBMCs. The source of this sequence is a woman in her 30s in good health and CMV-seropositive.

The CDR3 here is CASSAGYEQYF. The CDR3 coding sequence is TGTGCCAGTAGTGCGGGGTACGAGCAGTACTTC. V is TRBV19 and J is TRBJ2-7; D may be TRBD2 (6 bases). V was cut by 5 bases and J by 4 bases, with 6 bases left in between. The CDR3 length is 11 residues. Germline V gene data show CDR1 as LNHDA and CDR2 as SQIVND (reference sequence).